This passage covers 20 T cell receptor beta chains from one sample sequenced in a study of T cell responses to AZD1222 COVID-19 vaccine. Libraries were prepared by immunoSEQ multiplex PCR; TCRdb keeps only in-frame clonotypes and omits some of them. The repertoire holds 160,000 or so clones, 80% to 90% seen once, with roughly 9.1% in the top ten. This material consisted of peripheral blood, taken 28 days after the second AZD1222 dose. Source of these receptors: an adult who received the AZD1222 COVID-19 vaccine.

The rearrangement joins TRBV5-1 to TRBJ2-5, with a tentative D call TRBD2 (5 bases). The CDR3 covers 15 residues. V dropped 2 bases and J dropped 5 bases, with 16 bases sitting between them. Germline CDR1 reads SGHRS; CDR2 reads YFSETQ. Here the CDR3 DNA reads TGCGCCAGCAGCTTCGGACTCGGCGGGCGGGAGACCCAGTACTTC. This sequence encodes CASSFGLGGRETQYF.

The J gene is TRBJ1-3, the V gene TRBV19; D gene unclear. Germline values: CDR1 LNHDA, CDR2 SQIVND (reference sequence). Trimming took off 5 bases at V and 0 bases at J, with 5 bases between the two ends. This CDR3 contains 13 residues. The CDR3 loop reads CASSSPSGNTIYF. The CDR3 nucleotides read TGTGCCAGTAGTTCACCCTCTGGAAACACCATATATTTT.

This clone has just a few counts. The V and J genes are TRBV19 and TRBJ1-4, with a weak D call TRBD1 (5 bases). Trimming took off 4 bases at V and 3 bases at J, with 12 bases between the two ends. The CDR3 runs 15 residues. Germline V gives CDR1 LNHDA, CDR2 SQIVND (reference sequence). CDR3 region: CASSKVRVSNEKLFF. For the CDR3, the DNA is TGTGCCAGTAGTAAGGTCAGGGTGTCTAATGAAAAACTGTTTTTT.

The chain uses TRBV3-1 (or the pseudogene TRBV3-2) and TRBJ2-7; either TRBD1 or TRBD2 may fit D (5 bases each). Germline lookup yields CDR1 LGHDT and CDR2 YNNKEL (reference sequence). The CDR3 length is 13 residues. Trimming took off 1 base at V and 6 bases at J, with 10 bases between the two ends. As DNA, the CDR3 is TGTGCCAGCAGCCAAGTCTCCGGGACCGAGCAGTACTTC. This gives the protein CASSQVSGTEQYF.

The chain carries TRBV7-2 and TRBJ1-5, with TRBD1 as a possible D gene (5 bases). Trimming left V 5 bases short and J 5 bases short, with 10 bases between. CDR3 length: 13 residues. The germline CDR1 and CDR2 sequences are SGHTA and FQGNSA. The DNA of the CDR3 is TGTGCCAGCAGCCCACGGGGGGATCAGCCCCAGCATTTT. This gives the protein CASSPRGDQPQHF.

The V call is TRBV11-3, the J call TRBJ1-3; TRBD1 aligns across 7 bases. The CDR3 has 16 amino acids. J gave up 2 bases and V 0 bases, and 4 bases lay outside the gene matches. Germline values: CDR1 SGHNT, CDR2 YENEEA. This CDR3 reads CASSLDRDSAGNTIYF. CDR3 DNA sequence: TGTGCCAGCAGCTTAGACCGGGACAGCGCTGGAAACACCATATATTTT. Full variable domain (remainder filled in from reference TRBV11-3 and TRBJ1-3): EAGVVQSPRYKIIEKKQPVAFWCNPISGHNTLYWYLQNLGQGPELLIRYENEEAVDDSQLPKDRFSAERLKGVDSTLKIQPAELGDSAVYLCASSLDRDSAGNTIYFGEGSWLTVV.

The chain employs TRBV7-9 and TRBJ2-1, with TRBD2 matching 7 bases. V trimming: 2 bases; J trimming: 6 bases; junction bases outside the gene matches: 10. This CDR3 spans 16 amino acids. Per the germline V gene, CDR1 is SEHNR and CDR2 is FQNEAQ (reference sequence). The CDR3 coding sequence is TGTGCCAGCAGCTTACGTTGGGGGGAGGGTCGCAATGAGCAGTTCTTC. Translating gives CASSLRWGEGRNEQFF.

V gene TRBV24-1 combines with J gene TRBJ2-1; D might be TRBD2 (6 bases). Germline values: CDR1 KGHDR, CDR2 SFDVKD. The CDR3 is made up of 15 amino acids. Between the trimmed V and J ends, which lost 3 bases and 7 bases, there was a span of 15 bases. This CDR3 is CATSDPLLGGNEQFF. The DNA of the CDR3 is TGTGCCACCAGTGATCCTCTACTTGGGGGGAATGAGCAGTTCTTC.

The rearrangement links TRBV5-1 to TRBJ1-1; 8 bases fit TRBD1. With 3 bases clipped from V and 4 bases from J, the junction kept 11 bases outside the gene matches. The CDR3 covers 16 residues. Germline assignment: CDR1 SGHRS and CDR2 YFSETQ. CDR3: CASSSIPDREGTEAFF. The CDR3 DNA sequence: TGCGCCAGCAGCTCCATACCGGACAGGGAAGGCACTGAAGCTTTCTTT.

The CDR3 reads CARSSGDEQYF. DNA for the CDR3: TGTGCCAGAAGCTCGGGGGACGAGCAGTACTTC. J is TRBJ2-7 and V is TRBV5-3; possibly TRBD2 for D (6 bases). TRBV5-3 carries the ORF label, with uncertain function. The germline V and J ends were trimmed by 3 bases and 5 bases, with 6 bases remaining between them. The CDR3 runs to 11 residues.

The chain combines TRBV19 with TRBJ2-3; D possibly matches TRBD1 or TRBD2 (5 bases each). V lost 3 bases and J 6 bases, leaving 10 bases between the germline ends. This CDR3 has 13 amino acids. The V gene's germline CDR1 is LNHDA and CDR2 SQIVND (reference sequence). Written as DNA, the CDR3 is TGTGCCAGTAGTATTTGGGGGACCGATACGCAGTATTTT. This translates into CASSIWGTDTQYF.

CDR3 loop: CASSLRGGTYEQYF. CDR3 DNA sequence: TGTGCCAGCAGTTTACGCGGGGGGACCTACGAGCAGTACTTC. The V gene is TRBV6-6, the J gene TRBJ2-7; TRBD2 agrees at 8 bases. Unmatched junction bases numbered 4, after V lost 4 bases and J lost 2 bases. Germline CDR1 MNHNY, CDR2 SVGAGI (reference sequence). This CDR3 region has 14 residues.

This chain links TRBV5-6 with TRBJ2-5, with D maybe TRBD1 (5 bases). Deletions cut 1 base from V and 0 bases from J, with 13 bases between. The length of the CDR3 is 16 residues. In germline, CDR1 is SGHDT, CDR2 YYEEEE. CDR3 DNA: TGTGCCAGCAGCTTGTGGGGCCTGTTGGACCAAGAGACCCAGTACTTC. Its protein is CASSLWGLLDQETQYF.

The chain recombines TRBV5-6 with TRBJ2-2, with 8 bases lining up with TRBD2. V trimming: 3 bases; J trimming: 4 bases; junction bases outside the gene matches: 14. Germline assignment: CDR1 SGHDT and CDR2 YYEEEE. The CDR3 covers 18 residues. The CDR3 sequence: CASSSALAGSLPTGELFF. DNA of the CDR3: TGTGCCAGCAGCTCCGCGTTAGCGGGGTCCCTCCCCACCGGGGAGCTGTTTTTT.

The chain links TRBV12-3 or TRBV12-4 to TRBJ1-1, with D unclear. This CDR3 is 11 amino acids long. Trimming removed 4 bases at V and 8 bases at J, with 8 bases between. This chain's CDR3 is CASSSRSEAFF. The CDR3 DNA follows: TGTGCCAGCAGTTCCCGATCAGAAGCTTTCTTT.

This chain connects TRBV5-1 to TRBJ1-1, with 7 positions matching TRBD1. The CDR3 is made up of 14 amino acids. V dropped 4 bases and J dropped 1; count of bases not matched to a gene: 4. Germline lookup yields CDR1 SGHRS and CDR2 YFSETQ. CDR3 sequence: CASSDRVGNTEAFF. In DNA form, the CDR3 reads TGCGCCAGCAGCGACAGGGTGGGGAACACTGAAGCTTTCTTT.

This clone was seen repeatedly, ten times or more. The chain carries TRBV6-5 and TRBJ2-7; tentative D call: TRBD2 (5 bases). Germline V gives CDR1 MNHEY, CDR2 SVGAGI. The CDR3 consists of 14 residues. The V and J ends lost 3 bases and 0 bases respectively, with 9 bases between them. CDR3 bases: TGTGCCAGCAGTTATGATGGAGGCTCCTACGAGCAGTACTTC. It encodes CASSYDGGSYEQYF.

As concerns this clone: Other nucleotide sequences in the sample specify the same CDR3. The CDR3 reads CATSDSTGYEQYF. The CDR3 DNA sequence: TGTGCCACCAGTGATAGTACAGGCTACGAGCAGTACTTC. The rearrangement links TRBV24-1 to TRBJ2-7, with D possibly TRBD1 on 5 matching bases. The V gene lost 3 bases and the J gene lost 3 bases, with 8 bases spanning the gap. The germline V gene has CDR1 KGHDR and CDR2 SFDVKD. The CDR3 sequence is 13 residues long.

The gene calls are TRBV18 and TRBJ1-6; the match to TRBD1 covers 10 bases. The V gene's germline CDR1 is KGHSH and CDR2 LQKENI. The trim removed 2 bases at V and 10 bases at J, leaving 5 bases unmatched. There are 15 residues in the CDR3. CDR3 in DNA: TGTGCCAGCTCACCAGGGACAGGGGTCAGATCACCCCTCCACTTT. This gives the protein CASSPGTGVRSPLHF. The entire variable domain, with the rest obtained from reference TRBV18 and TRBJ1-6, is as follows: NAGVMQNPRHLVRRRGQEARLRCSPMKGHSHVYWYRQLPEEGLKFMVYLQKENIIDESGMPKERFSAEFPKEGPSILRIQQVVRGDSAAYFCASSPGTGVRSPLHFGNGTRLTVT.

The CDR3 DNA is TGTGCCAGCAGTCTAGGACACCTCTATAATTCACCCCTCCACTTT. Encoded protein: CASSLGHLYNSPLHF. The rearrangement joins TRBV6-5 to TRBJ1-6, with D perhaps matching TRBD1 (5 bases). The V end lost 5 bases, the J end lost 3 bases, and 11 bases lay between the germline ends. Germline V CDR1 and CDR2: MNHEY, SVGAGI. This CDR3 region has 15 residues.